The 26 T cell receptor beta chains presented below share a single source sample, sequenced in a study of blood T cell repertoires in COVID-19. Clones were sequenced by immunoSEQ multiplex PCR, and TCRdb holds only the in-frame ones, with some missing. The sample contains around 200,000 clones, 70% to 80% of which appear only once. Sequences were obtained from peripheral blood. The receptors shown here come from a woman in her fifties or sixties with acute or convalescent COVID-19.

The V call is TRBV23-1, the J call TRBJ2-3; TRBD1 matches 7 bases. TRBV23-1 is treated as an ORF (open reading frame) with a function not yet certain. Trimming took 10 bases from V and 4 from J; bases not matched to a gene: 5. This CDR3 spans 12 amino acids. CDR3 in amino acids: CATRDRADTQYF. The CDR3, as DNA: TGCGCCACCCGAGACAGGGCAGATACGCAGTATTTT.

There are a few counts of this clone. This sequence joins TRBV6-5 and TRBJ2-2, with D unresolved. The CDR3 is 13 amino acids. V shed 6 bases and J shed 5 bases, with 10 bases lying between them. Germline V CDR1 and CDR2: MNHEY, SVGAGI. The CDR3 loop is CASRTTGTGELFF. DNA of the CDR3: TGTGCCAGCAGGACGACGGGTACCGGGGAGCTGTTTTTT.

The gene calls are TRBV7-9 and TRBJ2-2, with 9 nucleotides matching TRBD2. Germline loops: CDR1 SEHNR, CDR2 FQNEAQ (reference sequence). The CDR3 length is 14 residues. The ends lost 4 bases at V and 7 bases at J; junction bases unmatched: 4. The CDR3 reads CASSSAGGGGELFF. In DNA, the CDR3 is TGTGCCAGCAGCTCAGCGGGAGGTGGCGGGGAGCTGTTTTTT.

The chain is built from TRBV5-4 and TRBJ2-7, with TRBD2 matching over 9 bases. J lost 3 bases, V lost 5 bases, and 6 bases had no gene match. This CDR3 has 14 residues. Per germline, CDR1 SGHNT and CDR2 YYREEE (reference sequence). CDR3 sequence (DNA): TGTGCCAGCAGTATGGATAGCGGGAGCTACGAGCAGTACTTC. The encoded protein is CASSMDSGSYEQYF.

The gene calls are TRBV4-3 and TRBJ2-3; TRBD2 agrees at 9 bases. Germline V CDR1 and CDR2: LGHNA, YSLEER. Losses at the gene ends were 0 bases for V and 1 base for J; bases not matched to a gene: 8. The CDR3 has 18 amino acids. CDR3 nucleotides: TGCGCCAGCAGCCAAGAAGTAGCGGGAGTGTGGGGCACAGATACGCAGTATTTT. Protein: CASSQEVAGVWGTDTQYF.

The genes are TRBV6-5 and TRBJ2-7; D is perhaps TRBD2 (5 bases). Germline lookup yields CDR1 MNHEY and CDR2 SVGAGI. This CDR3 contains 15 residues. The V gene lost 2 bases and the J gene lost 1 base, with 12 bases spanning the gap. The CDR3 region is CASSYGGGQSYEQYF. CDR3 DNA: TGTGCCAGCAGTTACGGTGGCGGGCAATCCTACGAGCAGTACTTC.

The chain's CDR3 is CASSLVIGRANYGYTF. DNA of the CDR3: TGTGCCAGCAGCTTGGTTATCGGGAGAGCTAACTATGGCTACACCTTC. The V gene is TRBV5-5, the J gene TRBJ1-2; D remains ambiguous. Per germline, CDR1 SGHKS and CDR2 YYEKEE (reference sequence). The CDR3 runs to 16 residues. The V end was cut by 0 bases, the J end by 0 bases, with 12 bases between.

This clone turned up a few times. The genes are TRBV12-5 and TRBJ2-3; 8 nucleotides match TRBD2. Trimming took 6 bases from V and 4 from J; bases not matched to a gene: 9. Germline assignment: CDR1 LGHNT and CDR2 FRNRAP. The CDR3 extends over 15 amino acids. The CDR3 nucleotides are TGTGCTAGTGGGGTCTCGCGGGGGGCGGCAGATACGCAGTATTTT. Protein sequence: CASGVSRGAADTQYF.

V usage is TRBV24-1 and J usage is TRBJ1-5; 7 bases are a match to TRBD1. Trimming removed 4 bases from V and 5 bases from J; junction bases left unmatched: 1. Germline CDR1 reads KGHDR; CDR2 reads SFDVKD. The CDR3 runs to 13 residues. This chain's CDR3 is CATSETGYQPQHF. As DNA, the CDR3 is TGTGCCACCAGTGAGACAGGGTATCAGCCCCAGCATTTT.

The J gene is TRBJ2-3, the V gene TRBV28, with 10 bases fitting TRBD2. The length of the CDR3 is 15 residues. The V and J ends lost 7 bases and 2 bases, in that order; junction bases with no gene match: 6. Germline lookup yields CDR1 MDHEN and CDR2 SYDVKM. The CDR3 here is CASNDLAGVTDTQYF. CDR3 DNA: TGTGCCAGCAATGATCTAGCGGGGGTCACAGATACGCAGTATTTT.

This clone was picked up one time. This chain links TRBV19 with TRBJ2-2, with D maybe TRBD1 (6 bases). Germline V gene data show CDR1 as LNHDA and CDR2 as SQIVND (reference sequence). CDR3 length: 14 residues. The V end was cut by 3 bases, the J end by 5 bases, with 10 bases between. CDR3: CASSMTGWTGELFF. The CDR3 nucleotides are TGTGCCAGTAGTATGACAGGTTGGACCGGGGAGCTGTTTTTT.

The J gene is TRBJ2-7, the V gene TRBV3-1 (or the pseudogene TRBV3-2); D is perhaps TRBD1 (6 bases). The germline V and J ends were trimmed by 2 bases and 6 bases, with 17 bases remaining between them. Germline V lookup: CDR1 LGHDT, CDR2 YNNKEL (reference sequence). CDR3 size: 15 residues. CDR3 region: CASSQQDSFWTEQYF. CDR3 DNA sequence: TGTGCCAGCAGCCAACAGGACAGCTTTTGGACCGAGCAGTACTTC.

This chain links TRBV6-5 with TRBJ2-1; 10 nucleotides line up with TRBD2. Per germline, CDR1 MNHEY and CDR2 SVGAGI. This CDR3 spans 15 amino acids. V gave up 4 bases and J gave up 4 bases; unmatched junction bases: 4. CDR3 region: CASSFGLAAYNEQFF. CDR3 nucleotide sequence: TGTGCCAGCAGTTTCGGACTAGCGGCTTACAATGAGCAGTTCTTC.

CDR3 in DNA: TGTGCCAGCAGCACCAATAACTTTCGGGATTCACCCCTCCACTTT. The encoded protein is CASSTNNFRDSPLHF. This chain joins TRBV6-5 and TRBJ1-6; D is unresolved. This CDR3 region has 15 residues. Germline CDR1 MNHEY, CDR2 SVGAGI. Between the trimmed V and J ends, which lost 6 bases and 8 bases, there was a span of 17 bases.

This chain joins TRBV27 and TRBJ1-5, with D hard to call. CDR3 length equals 14 residues. V was shortened by 2 bases and J by 2 bases, with 7 bases between the two germline ends. CDR1 is MNHEY and CDR2 is SMNVEV in the germline V gene (reference sequence). The CDR3: CASSLQRGNQPQHF. Written as DNA, the CDR3 is TGTGCCAGCAGTTTACAGAGGGGCAATCAGCCCCAGCATTTT.

This clone came up a few times. The gene calls are TRBV29-1 and TRBJ1-2; TRBD1 agrees at 9 bases. Trimming removed 6 bases from V and 4 bases from J; junction bases left unmatched: 12. The CDR3 spans 15 residues. The germline gives CDR1 SQVTM, CDR2 ANQGSEA. This CDR3 reads CSVGDRTGASYGYTF. The CDR3 bases are TGCAGCGTGGGGGACCGGACAGGGGCTAGCTATGGCTACACCTTC.

The rearrangement uses TRBV12-2 and TRBJ1-4; whether TRBD1, the table's D call, matches the DNA was not checked. TRBV12-2 is labeled a pseudogene. The length of the CDR3 is 15 residues. The CDR3 region is CASRLAGQGGEKLFF. For the CDR3, the DNA is TGTGCAAGTCGCTTAGCGGGACAGGGTGGCGAAAAACTGTTTTTT.

J is TRBJ2-1 and V is TRBV9, with D possibly being TRBD1 (5 bases). CDR3 size: 13 residues. CDR1 is SGDLS, CDR2 YYNGEE, per germline. The V end was cut by 2 bases, the J end by 4 bases, with 7 bases between. The CDR3 DNA reads as TGTGCCAGCAGCGTCGGACAATACAATGAGCAGTTCTTC. Its protein product is CASSVGQYNEQFF.

The rearrangement joins TRBV11-2 to TRBJ2-7; 7 positions match TRBD1. V gave up 3 bases and J gave up 1 base; unmatched junction bases: 6. The CDR3 contains 15 residues. Germline V CDR1 and CDR2: SGHAT, FQNNGV. The CDR3 coding sequence is TGTGCCAGCAGCTTCAACAGGGGTCCTTCCTACGAGCAGTACTTC. Its translation is CASSFNRGPSYEQYF.

Here the CDR3 reads CASQRGKQRIDTEAFF. CDR3 nucleotide sequence: TGTGCCAGTCAACGGGGAAAACAGAGAATCGACACTGAAGCTTTCTTT. The chain employs TRBV19 and TRBJ1-1; D is undetermined. This CDR3 has 16 amino acids. V was pared by 8 bases and J by 3 bases, with 22 bases between. Germline values: CDR1 LNHDA, CDR2 SQIVND (reference sequence).

The V call is TRBV5-5, the J call TRBJ1-2; 7 nucleotides line up with TRBD1. The CDR3 loop spans 13 amino acids. The germline V gene has CDR1 SGHKS and CDR2 YYEKEE (reference sequence). The ends lost 4 bases at V and 6 bases at J; junction bases unmatched: 6. CDR3 protein: CASSPTGFDGYTF. In nucleotides, the CDR3 is TGTGCCAGCAGCCCGACAGGGTTTGATGGCTACACCTTC.

This chain uses TRBV6-5 with TRBJ1-4; TRBD1 matches 8 bases. With 7 bases clipped from V and 7 bases from J, the junction kept 5 bases outside the gene matches. CDR1 is MNHEY, CDR2 SVGAGI, per germline. The CDR3 covers 13 residues. The CDR3 here is CASKDRASEKLFF. CDR3 sequence (DNA): TGTGCCAGCAAGGACAGGGCGAGTGAAAAACTGTTTTTT.

V is TRBV3-1 (or the pseudogene TRBV3-2) and J is TRBJ1-1; the D gene is possibly TRBD1 (5 bases). The CDR3 length is 15 residues. CDR1 and CDR2 from the germline V gene are LGHDT and YNNKEL (reference sequence). V lost 1 base and J lost 1, with 10 bases in between. CDR3 nucleotide sequence: TGTGCCAGCAGCCAAGTTTCCAGGGAGAACACTGAAGCTTTCTTT. It translates to CASSQVSRENTEAFF.

The chain has TRBV27 and TRBJ2-1; 8 bases match TRBD2. The CDR3 length is 16 residues. CDR1 MNHEY and CDR2 SMNVEV come from the germline V gene (reference sequence). With 10 bases clipped from V and 7 bases from J, the junction kept 18 bases outside the gene matches. This CDR3 reads CATGSPGGAASNEQFF. As DNA, the CDR3 is TGTGCCACCGGCTCACCCGGGGGGGCCGCGTCAAATGAGCAGTTCTTC.

This chain connects TRBV24-1 to TRBJ2-5, with 10 bases fitting TRBD2. V was pared by 3 bases and J by 1 base, with 1 base of the junction left unmatched. The germline CDR1 and CDR2 sequences are KGHDR and SFDVKD. There are 15 residues in the CDR3. DNA of the CDR3: TGTGCCACCAGTGATAGCGGGAGGGCCCAAGAGACCCAGTACTTC. Amino acid sequence: CATSDSGRAQETQYF.

The chain combines TRBV7-2 with TRBJ2-7; 7 bases agree with TRBD1. The V and J ends lost 1 base and 2 bases, in that order; junction bases with no gene match: 5. The CDR3 is 15 amino acids. In germline, CDR1 is SGHTA, CDR2 FQGNSA. CDR3 coding DNA: TGTGCCAGCAGCTTAGAAGGCACAGGGGCCTACGAGCAGTACTTC. Translating it yields CASSLEGTGAYEQYF.